Listed below are T cell receptor beta chains from one sample, sequenced in a study of T cell changes during pregnancy in multiple sclerosis. Clones were sequenced by immunoSEQ multiplex PCR, and TCRdb holds only the in-frame ones, with some missing. The top ten hold 2.5% to 3% of the sample, which has about 51,000 clones, around 93% seen once. This specimen consisted of CD8+ T cells from peripheral blood mononuclear cells, obtained in the second trimester of pregnancy. The source of these receptors is a female donor with multiple sclerosis, enrolled in a pregnancy study. Both conserved end residues are part of each CDR3. A D gene is named only where the DNA matches it firmly. Clone size is not always given. Where it is, it says once, few, many or a class for expanded clones.

>TRBV9|TRBJ1-5|.|.
TGTGCCAGCTCCCAGGGCTATAGCAATCAGCCCCAGCATTTT
CASSQGYSNQPQHF
>TRBV9|TRBJ2-1|TRBD2|.
TGTGCCAGCACCCACGGGGGGGGCCGGAACAATGAGCAGTTCTTC
CASTHGGGRNNEQFF
>TRBV27|TRBJ1-1|.|.
TGTGCCAGCAGGTTCCTGAGGAACACTGAAGCTTTCTTT
CASRFLRNTEAFF
>TRBV7-8|TRBJ2-1|.|.
TGTGCCAGCAGCTTAGCGGCAGGGGCGCACTACAATGAGCAGTTCTTC
CASSLAAGAHYNEQFF
>TRBV7-8|TRBJ2-2|TRBD2|.
TGTGCCAGCAGCCGGGCTAGCGGGGGGGCAAGCGGGGAGCTGTTTTTT
CASSRASGGASGELFF
>TRBV15|TRBJ1-1|.|few
TGTGCCACCAGCAGAGAGGACAGGAACACTGAAGCTTTCTTT
CATSREDRNTEAFF
>TRBV7-3|TRBJ2-7|.|.
TGTGCCAGCAGCTTAATCGCAGGGGATTCCTACGAGCAGTACTTC
CASSLIAGDSYEQYF
>TRBV27|TRBJ2-5|TRBD2|once
TGTGCCAGCCGTTGGACTAGCGGGGGGGAGACCCAGTACTTC
CASRWTSGGETQYF
>TRBV2|TRBJ1-5|.|.
TGTGCCAGCAGCGCCCGGGACACCCAGCCCCAGCATTTT
CASSARDTQPQHF
>TRBV4-2|TRBJ2-7|TRBD2|.
TGTGCCAGCAGCCAATTAGCGGGGGGCCTCTCCTACGAGCAGTACTTC
CASSQLAGGLSYEQYF
>TRBV13|TRBJ1-4|TRBD1|.
TGTGCCAGCAGCTTAGAATGGTCGGGACAGGGGGCAGGAAAACTGTTTTTT
CASSLEWSGQGAGKLFF
>TRBV6-5|TRBJ2-7|.|.
TGTGCCAGCAGTTACTCGGCAGGGACAACGTACGAGCAGTACTTC
CASSYSAGTTYEQYF
>TRBV6-5|TRBJ2-3|.|.
TGTGCCAGCAGTGCGGGACAGCAAAGCACAGATACGCAGTATTTT
CASSAGQQSTDTQYF
>TRBV5-5|TRBJ1-1|.|.
TGTGCCAGCAGCCCCGGGGGGTTTACTGAAGCTTTCTTT
CASSPGGFTEAFF
>TRBV27|TRBJ2-7|.|.
TGTGCCAGCAGTTGGCCAGGGTCTCACGAGCAGTACTTC
CASSWPGSHEQYF
>TRBV6-5|TRBJ1-1|TRBD1|few
TGTGCCAGCAGTTGGACAGGGGTGAACACTGAAGCTTTCTTT
CASSWTGVNTEAFF
>TRBV6-6|TRBJ2-1|.|.
TGTGCCAGCAGTTACGCCCAGGGCCTCTCCTACAATGAGCAGTTCTTC
CASSYAQGLSYNEQFF
>TRBV10-3|TRBJ2-7|TRBD2|.
TGTGCCATCAGTGAGTCAGGGACTAGCGGGTACGAGCAGTACTTC
CAISESGTSGYEQYF
>TRBV9|TRBJ2-5|TRBD1|.
TGTGCCAGCAGCGTATCGGGACAGTTAGACGAGACCCAGTACTTC
CASSVSGQLDETQYF
>TRBV15|TRBJ1-4|TRBD1|once
TGTGCCACCAGCAGACAGGGGGAACATGAAAAACTGTTTTTT
CATSRQGEHEKLFF
>TRBV7-9|TRBJ2-5|TRBD1|.
TGTGCCAGCTCGATTTATCGGGGACAGGGTCATCAAGAGACCCAGTACTTC
CASSIYRGQGHQETQYF
>TRBV7-6|TRBJ1-5|.|.
TGTGCCAGCAGCTTATCCAGCCGGGGCAATCAGCCCCAGCATTTT
CASSLSSRGNQPQHF
>TRBV4-2|TRBJ2-7|.|.
TGTGCCAGCAGCCAAGATACAGAGCCCTACGAGCAGTACTTC
CASSQDTEPYEQYF
>TRBV27|TRBJ2-7|.|.
TGTGCCAGCAGTTTAGTATCCGGACTCACCTACGAGCAGTACTTC
CASSLVSGLTYEQYF
>TRBV5-4|TRBJ1-6|.|.
TGTGCCAGCAGCTTGGTAGGGGTCTCCTATAATTCACCCCTCCACTTT
CASSLVGVSYNSPLHF
>TRBV2|TRBJ1-1|TRBD1|.
TGTGCCAGCAGTGATCGTGGCAGGGGGCGACCTGAAGCTTTCTTT
CASSDRGRGRPEAFF
>TRBV27|TRBJ1-1|.|once
TGTGCCACCTTTAGTGGGAACACTGAAGCTTTCTTT
CATFSGNTEAFF
>TRBV4-2|TRBJ2-1|.|.
TGTGCCAGCAGCCAAGAGGGAGGTGGGGGAGGCGGCTACAATGAGCAGTTCTTC
CASSQEGGGGGGYNEQFF
>TRBV5-6|TRBJ2-2|.|.
TGTGCCAGCAGTTCTAACGTTCCGGGGGACACCGGGGAGCTGTTTTTT
CASSSNVPGDTGELFF
>TRBV4-3|TRBJ1-4|.|.
TGCGCCAGCAGCCAAGTACGACGCGGGGAAAAACTGTTTTTT
CASSQVRRGEKLFF
>TRBV7-2|TRBJ2-5|.|.
TGTGCCAGCAGCTTACCTCTAACCGACTTATCACAAGAGACCCAGTACTTC
CASSLPLTDLSQETQYF
>TRBV19|TRBJ2-1|TRBD2|.
TGTGCCAGTAGTATTTCGGCGGGGGGGTCCTACAATGAGCAGTTCTTC
CASSISAGGSYNEQFF
>TRBV5-6|TRBJ2-1|.|.
TGTGCCAGCAGCTTTGGGAAGGGGATGGCGGGGAATGAGCAGTTCTTC
CASSFGKGMAGNEQFF
>TRBV21-1|TRBJ2-5|.|medium-sized
TGTGCCAGCAATATAAGGACAGAACATCGAGAGACCCAGTACTTC
CASNIRTEHRETQYF
>TRBV18|TRBJ1-3|.|.
TGTGCCAGCTCACTGGGCAGGGCCTCCACTACGTCTGGAAACACCATATATTTT
CASSLGRASTTSGNTIYF
>TRBV4-1|TRBJ1-6|TRBD1|.
TGCGCCAGCAGCCAAGAAGGGACAGGGTTTACGCCCCTCCACTTT
CASSQEGTGFTPLHF
>TRBV7-9|TRBJ2-7|.|.
TGTGCCAGCAGCTCCGTGAGGGGGGGGACCTACGAGCAGTACTTC
CASSSVRGGTYEQYF
>TRBV7-2|TRBJ2-7|.|.
TGTGCCAGCAGCCCGCCCAACGGTTCAAGCTCCTACGAGCAGTACTTC
CASSPPNGSSSYEQYF
>TRBV7-7|TRBJ2-7|TRBD1|.
TGTGCTAGCAGCTTCGGGACAGGGGCCTACGAGCAGTACTTC
CASSFGTGAYEQYF
>TRBV27|TRBJ1-2|TRBD1|.
TGTGCCAGCTACAGGGGGGACTATGGCTACACCTTC
CASYRGDYGYTF
>TRBV4-3|TRBJ1-5|.|.
TGCGCCAGCAGCCAAGCCTGGGCCGGGGGCAATCAGCCCCAGCATTTT
CASSQAWAGGNQPQHF
>TRBV11-2|TRBJ2-7|TRBD2|.
TGTGCCAGCAGCTTCAGCGGGGCGACCTACGAGCAGTACTTC
CASSFSGATYEQYF
>TRBV29-1|TRBJ1-2|.|once
TGCAGCGTTGCAGGGTTGCGTGGCTACACCTTC
CSVAGLRGYTF
>TRBV5-6|TRBJ2-5|.|.
TGTGCCAGCAGCTTCCGGACAGAAGAGACCCAGTACTTC
CASSFRTEETQYF
>TRBV27|TRBJ2-1|TRBD1|.
TGTGCCAGCACAGGGGGAAGCAATGAGCAGTTCTTC
CASTGGSNEQFF
>TRBV19|TRBJ1-2|TRBD1|.
TGTGCCAGTAAAATCAGGGGGGCTAACTATGGCTACACCTTC
CASKIRGANYGYTF
>TRBV4-3|TRBJ1-4|TRBD1|.
TGCGCCAGCAGCCAAGATATCGAGGACAGGGCCTTTAATGAAAAACTGTTTTTT
CASSQDIEDRAFNEKLFF
>TRBV6-5|TRBJ1-2|.|.
TGTGCCAGCAGTGGAGGGGCGAGTAACTATGGCTACACCTTC
CASSGGASNYGYTF
>TRBV27|TRBJ2-2|TRBD2|.
TGTGCCAGCAGTCGGCTAGCGGGGATCACCGGGGAGCTGTTTTTT
CASSRLAGITGELFF
>TRBV6-5|TRBJ2-5|TRBD2|.
TGTGCCAGCAGTTCCGGACTAGCGGGGCTCCCAGAGACCCAGTACTTC
CASSSGLAGLPETQYF
>TRBV27|TRBJ2-3|.|.
TGTGCCAGCACTCCAGAGCGGGGCACAGATACGCAGTATTTT
CASTPERGTDTQYF
>TRBV7-8|TRBJ1-1|.|.
TGTGCCAGCAGCCCGGGCCCGGAGGGAGCTTTCTTT
CASSPGPEGAFF
>TRBV9|TRBJ1-2|.|.
TGTGCCAGCAGCCCCGCGGTGTTGGACAGCTATGGCTACACCTTC
CASSPAVLDSYGYTF
>TRBV7-6|TRBJ1-5|.|once
TGTGCCAGCAGCTCCGGCCAGGTGAATCAGCCCCAGCATTTT
CASSSGQVNQPQHF
>TRBV13|TRBJ1-5|TRBD1|.
TGTGCCAGCAGAGTACAGGGGGCAGGCAATCAGCCCCAGCATTTT
CASRVQGAGNQPQHF
>TRBV5-8|TRBJ1-3|.|.
TGTGCCAGCAGCTTACGGTTCTCTGGAAACACCATATATTTT
CASSLRFSGNTIYF
>TRBV6-6|TRBJ2-7|.|.
TGTGCCAGCACCTACGCGGAGGGGATGAGGGAGCAGTACTTC
CASTYAEGMREQYF